The rows below give T cell receptor beta chains drawn from one sample of a study of T cells after yellow fever vaccination. TCRdb reprocessed the 5' RACE reads via MiXCR and lists one record per CDR3 protein. The sample consists of around 400,000 distinct CDR3 sequences, around a tenth of them appearing once. The sequencing used PBMCs, collected on the day of the first yellow fever vaccination. These TCRs come from a man in his late teens or twenties who received the YFV17D yellow fever vaccine. Both conserved end residues are part of each CDR3. D genes are given only for firm matches. Some rows mark clone size as missing; the rest say once, few, many or name a class of expanded clone.

cdr3_length j_call d_call clone_size v_call cdr3_aa cdr3_nt
17 TRBJ2-5 TRBD2 NA TRBV11-2 CASSLGVASGGGETQYF TGTGCCAGCAGCTTAGGCGTGGCTAGCGGGGGTGGAGAGACCCAGTACTTC
13 TRBJ2-1 NA NA TRBV28 CASSETLGNEQFF TGTGCCAGCAGCGAGACCCTGGGGAATGAGCAGTTCTTC
13 TRBJ1-6 TRBD1 few TRBV20-1 CSAGEGAVSPLHF TGCAGTGCCGGGGAGGGGGCGGTCTCACCCCTCCACTTT
13 TRBJ2-1 NA few TRBV12-3/TRBV12-4 CASSLVLSYEQFF TGTGCCAGCAGTTTAGTGTTGAGCTATGAGCAGTTCTTC
17 TRBJ2-1 TRBD2 many TRBV12-3/TRBV12-4 CASSPRTSGGVSNEQFF TGTGCCAGCAGTCCTCGGACTAGCGGGGGGGTTAGCAATGAGCAGTTCTTC
13 TRBJ2-7 TRBD1 few TRBV2 CASSWSGTDEQYF TGTGCCAGCAGCTGGTCCGGGACAGACGAGCAGTACTTC
13 TRBJ1-1 NA few TRBV20-1 CSARTVANTEAFF TGCAGTGCTAGAACCGTCGCGAACACTGAAGCTTTCTTT
15 TRBJ1-1 NA few TRBV7-2 CASSLQVSMNTEAFF TGTGCCAGCAGCCTCCAGGTTTCGATGAACACTGAAGCTTTCTTT
15 TRBJ1-1 NA NA TRBV5-1 CASSFLGPGPSEAFF TGCGCCAGCAGCTTCTTAGGTCCGGGACCGAGTGAAGCTTTCTTT
14 TRBJ2-7 NA NA TRBV3-1 CASSQQPRLGEQYF TGTGCCAGCAGCCAACAACCCCGCTTAGGTGAGCAGTACTTC
15 TRBJ2-7 NA NA TRBV12-3/TRBV12-4 CASSYRGGKTNEQYF TGTGCCAGCAGTTATAGGGGTGGTAAAACGAACGAGCAGTACTTC
11 TRBJ1-1 NA few TRBV10-3 CAISGGPEAFF TGTGCCATCAGTGGGGGGCCTGAAGCTTTCTTT
15 TRBJ2-6 NA few TRBV28 CASKLHGAGANVLTF TGTGCCAGCAAACTGCATGGAGCTGGGGCCAACGTCCTGACTTTC
14 TRBJ2-7 NA few TRBV27 CASPFAGVTYEQYF TGTGCCAGCCCCTTTGCGGGTGTTACCTACGAGCAGTACTTC
13 TRBJ1-2 NA NA TRBV18 CASSPSDSRGSTF TGTGCCAGCTCCCCGTCGGACTCCCGAGGGAGCACCTTC
17 TRBJ2-1 TRBD1 NA TRBV4-3 CASSQDVHRGPNNEQFF TGCGCCAGCAGCCAAGATGTCCACAGGGGACCCAACAATGAGCAGTTCTTC
14 TRBJ2-3 TRBD2 few TRBV29-1 CSAKGGLSTDTQYF TGCAGCGCAAAGGGAGGGCTCAGCACAGATACGCAGTATTTT
18 TRBJ1-6 TRBD1 few TRBV12-5 CASGFSHGQGSPNSPLHF TGTGCTAGTGGTTTCTCCCATGGACAGGGGAGTCCCAATTCACCCCTCCACTTT
18 TRBJ2-1 NA few TRBV2 CASSESDKARGSYNEQFF TGTGCCAGCAGTGAATCGGACAAGGCAAGAGGGTCCTACAATGAGCAGTTCTTC
15 TRBJ1-5 TRBD1 NA TRBV28 CASSSGQLGDQPQHF TGTGCCAGCAGTTCGGGACAGCTGGGGGATCAGCCCCAGCATTTT
13 TRBJ1-1 NA NA TRBV2 CASTLQVNTEAFF TGTGCCAGCACATTACAGGTGAACACTGAAGCTTTCTTT
16 TRBJ2-1 NA few TRBV29-1 CSVEDGTGPSYNEQFF TGCAGCGTTGAAGACGGAACGGGACCGTCCTACAATGAGCAGTTCTTC
12 TRBJ2-4 NA NA TRBV5-6 CASSLQTNIQYF TGTGCCAGCAGCTTGCAGACAAACATTCAGTACTTC
17 TRBJ2-5 NA NA TRBV6-1 CASRPRDLGFYGETQYF TGTGCCAGCAGGCCCCGGGACCTAGGATTTTATGGGGAGACCCAGTACTTC
16 TRBJ2-3 NA NA TRBV5-1 CASSLGGQLDTDTQYF TGCGCCAGCAGCTTGGGCGGGCAGCTAGACACAGATACGCAGTATTTT
16 TRBJ1-6 NA NA TRBV27 CASSFWGRLYNSPLHF TGTGCCAGCAGTTTTTGGGGCAGGTTATATAATTCACCCCTCCACTTT
13 TRBJ1-2 NA NA TRBV29-1 CSVRVGANYGYTF TGCAGCGTTCGAGTCGGAGCTAACTATGGCTACACCTTC
15 TRBJ2-7 TRBD1 NA TRBV5-1 CASSSQGQGVEQQYF TGCGCCAGCAGCTCGCAAGGACAGGGGGTTGAACAGCAGTACTTC
18 TRBJ2-2 TRBD1 NA TRBV3-1 CASSRLGPGTGGSGELFF TGTGCCAGCAGCCGTTTGGGACCCGGGACAGGAGGGTCCGGGGAGCTGTTTTTT
14 TRBJ1-2 TRBD1 NA TRBV18 CASSPTTGSYGYTF TGTGCCAGCTCACCGACGACAGGGAGCTATGGCTACACCTTC
13 TRBJ1-5 NA NA TRBV3-1 CASSRALGQPQHF TGTGCCAGCAGCCGAGCCCTGGGACAGCCCCAGCATTTT
11 TRBJ2-3 NA few TRBV10-3 CAISLQGTQYF TGTGCCATCAGTCTCCAAGGTACGCAGTATTTT
14 TRBJ2-1 NA many TRBV20-1 CSAPGVASYNEQFF TGCAGTGCCCCGGGAGTGGCTTCATACAATGAGCAGTTCTTC
13 TRBJ1-1 NA few TRBV20-1 CSAKRQMNTEAFF TGCAGTGCCAAGAGACAGATGAACACTGAAGCTTTCTTT
16 TRBJ2-7 TRBD1 NA TRBV11-2 CASSNPGQGGSYEQYF TGTGCCAGCAGCAACCCGGGACAGGGAGGCTCCTACGAGCAGTACTTC
16 TRBJ2-1 TRBD2 few TRBV9 CASSVGDSGGDYEQFF TGTGCCAGCAGCGTAGGGGACAGCGGGGGGGATTATGAGCAGTTCTTC
13 TRBJ2-3 NA many TRBV3-1 CASSQAPPDTQYF TGTGCCAGCAGCCAAGCCCCCCCAGATACGCAGTATTTT
15 TRBJ2-1 NA NA TRBV19 CASSPGLSSYNEQFF TGTGCCAGTAGTCCGGGATTAAGCTCCTACAATGAGCAGTTCTTC
14 TRBJ2-3 TRBD1 NA TRBV5-1 CASSGGTGVHTQYF TGCGCCAGCAGCGGCGGGACAGGGGTCCATACGCAGTATTTT
15 TRBJ2-5 TRBD2 few TRBV7-2 CASSPGGLAGETQYF TGTGCCAGCAGCCCAGGGGGACTAGCGGGAGAGACCCAGTACTTC
15 TRBJ1-1 TRBD1 many TRBV3-1 CASSPWDRGNTEAFF TGTGCCAGCAGCCCTTGGGACAGGGGGAACACTGAAGCTTTCTTT
16 TRBJ2-1 NA few TRBV6-5 CASSYSRGGSYNEQFF TGTGCCAGCAGTTACTCCAGGGGGGGATCCTACAATGAGCAGTTCTTC
13 TRBJ2-3 NA many TRBV29-1 CSVGRLAQDTQYF TGCAGCGTTGGGAGACTCGCGCAAGATACGCAGTATTTT
12 TRBJ1-2 TRBD1 NA TRBV20-1 CSAVRGRDGYTF TGCAGTGCTGTCAGGGGGAGGGATGGCTACACCTTC
17 TRBJ1-4 NA NA TRBV20-1 CSARPQGARIPNEKLFF TGCAGTGCCCGACCTCAAGGGGCGCGGATCCCGAATGAAAAACTGTTTTTT
14 TRBJ1-5 TRBD1 NA TRBV7-9 CASSSTTGHQPQHF TGTGCCAGCAGCTCAACGACAGGGCATCAGCCCCAGCATTTT
15 TRBJ2-4 TRBD1 few TRBV7-9 CASSPRTGARDIQYF TGTGCCAGCAGCCCCCGGACAGGTGCGAGGGACATTCAGTACTTC
14 TRBJ2-3 TRBD2 few TRBV25-1 CASRKAGGTDTQYF TGTGCCAGCAGAAAGGCGGGGGGCACAGATACGCAGTATTTT